Presented here are 3 T cell receptor beta chains from one specimen sequenced in a study of cytomegalovirus exposure and HLA in healthy donors. Researchers ran the PCR with 60 Vbeta and 13 Jbeta primers. Clones were read by immunoSEQ multiplex PCR, and TCRdb kept only the in-frame ones, dropping some. This sample has 130,000 or so clones, with roughly four fifths found just once. Material: PBMCs. Every receptor here comes from a young man in good health and CMV-seropositive.

In DNA, the CDR3 is TGTGCCAGCACCCCTGGGGGCCGGAACGAGCAGTACTTC. It translates to CASTPGGRNEQYF. This chain links TRBV28 with TRBJ2-7; D perhaps matches TRBD1 (6 bases). The ends were cut back, 7 bases at V and 5 bases at J, with 15 bases in the middle. This CDR3 comprises 13 residues. The V gene's germline CDR1 is MDHEN and CDR2 SYDVKM.

V usage is TRBV11-2 and J usage is TRBJ2-7; 7 nucleotides agree with TRBD2. Germline CDR1 and CDR2: SGHAT and FQNNGV. V was pared by 5 bases and J by 4 bases, with 11 bases of the junction left unmatched. The CDR3 totals 15 residues. The CDR3 coding sequence is TGTGCCAGCAGCCCATCTGAGCGGGGAAGTTACGAGCAGTACTTC. Translated: CASSPSERGSYEQYF. The full variable domain, rest sourced from reference TRBV11-2 and TRBJ2-7, is EAGVAQSPRYKIIEKRQSVAFWCNPISGHATLYWYQQILGQGPKLLIQFQNNGVVDDSQLPKDRFSAERLKGVDSTLKIQPAKLEDSAVYLCASSPSERGSYEQYFGPGTRLTVT.

In nucleotides, the CDR3 is TGTGCCAGCAGTTACTTAGCGGGAGGCGCCGAGCAGTACTTC. Translation: CASSYLAGGAEQYF. V and J are TRBV6-5 and TRBJ2-7; 10 bases map to TRBD2. The CDR3 totals 14 residues. V trimming: 1 base; J trimming: 6 bases; junction bases outside the gene matches: 3. Per germline, CDR1 MNHEY and CDR2 SVGAGI.